The entry below gives a single TCR beta chain sequence along with its context. This specimen belongs to a study of cytotoxic CD8 clonotypes in ibrutinib-treated CLL. CDR1 and CDR2 (germline): MDHEN, SYDVKM. The CDR3 sequence is 15 residues long. J was trimmed by 2 bases and V by 3 bases; bases with no gene match: 7. Some clones are missing from TCRdb's copy, which holds only in-frame ones; the method was immunoSEQ multiplex PCR. The sample comprises 150,000 or so clones, around 77% of which are singletons, and around 30% rests with the top ten. The sequence was collected from a human donor with chronic lymphocytic leukemia. The chain links TRBV28 to TRBJ2-7; 7 nucleotides align to TRBD1. Sequencing used PBMCs, obtained after 12 months of ibrutinib treatment. This chain's CDR3 is CASSFYTGVAYEQYF. The CDR3 DNA reads TGTGCCAGCAGTTTTTACACAGGGGTGGCCTACGAGCAGTACTTC.